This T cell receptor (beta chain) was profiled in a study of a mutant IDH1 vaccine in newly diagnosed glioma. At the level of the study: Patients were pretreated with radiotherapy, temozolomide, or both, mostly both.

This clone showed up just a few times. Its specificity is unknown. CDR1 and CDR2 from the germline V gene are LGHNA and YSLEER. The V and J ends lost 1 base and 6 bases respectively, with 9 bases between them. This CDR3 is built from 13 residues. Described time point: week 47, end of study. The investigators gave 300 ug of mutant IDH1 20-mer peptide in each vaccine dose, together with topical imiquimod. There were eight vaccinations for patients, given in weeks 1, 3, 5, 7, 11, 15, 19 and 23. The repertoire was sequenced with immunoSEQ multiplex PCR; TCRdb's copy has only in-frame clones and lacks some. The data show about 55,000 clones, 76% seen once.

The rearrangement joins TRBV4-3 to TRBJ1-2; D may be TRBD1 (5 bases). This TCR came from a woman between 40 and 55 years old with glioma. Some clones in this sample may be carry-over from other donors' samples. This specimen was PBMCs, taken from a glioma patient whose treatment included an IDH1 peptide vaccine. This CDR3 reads CASSQVAGNGYTF. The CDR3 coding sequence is TGCGCCAGCAGCCAAGTGGCAGGGAATGGCTACACCTTC.